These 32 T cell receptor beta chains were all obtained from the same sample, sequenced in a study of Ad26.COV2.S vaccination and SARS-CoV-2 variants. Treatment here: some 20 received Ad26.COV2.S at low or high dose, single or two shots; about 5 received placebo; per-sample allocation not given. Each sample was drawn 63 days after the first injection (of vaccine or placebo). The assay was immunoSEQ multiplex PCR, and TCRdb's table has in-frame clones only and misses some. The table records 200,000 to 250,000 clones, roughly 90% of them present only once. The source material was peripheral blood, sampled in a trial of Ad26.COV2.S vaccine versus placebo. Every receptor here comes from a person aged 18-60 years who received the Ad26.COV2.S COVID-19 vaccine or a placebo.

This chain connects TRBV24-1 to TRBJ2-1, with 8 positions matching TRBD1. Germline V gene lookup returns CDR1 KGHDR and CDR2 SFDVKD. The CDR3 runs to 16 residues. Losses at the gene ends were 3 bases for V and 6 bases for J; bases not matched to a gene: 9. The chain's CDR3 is CATSDQQGVLINEQFF. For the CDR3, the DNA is TGTGCCACCAGTGATCAACAGGGGGTTCTAATCAATGAGCAGTTCTTC.

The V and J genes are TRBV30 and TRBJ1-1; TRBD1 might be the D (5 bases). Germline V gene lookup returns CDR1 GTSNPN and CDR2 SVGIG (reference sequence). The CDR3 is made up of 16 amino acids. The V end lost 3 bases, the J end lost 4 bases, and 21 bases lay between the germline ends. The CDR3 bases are TGTGCCTGGAGACAACCCGAGAGGAGTCAGGGCACTGAAGCTTTCTTT. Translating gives CAWRQPERSQGTEAFF.

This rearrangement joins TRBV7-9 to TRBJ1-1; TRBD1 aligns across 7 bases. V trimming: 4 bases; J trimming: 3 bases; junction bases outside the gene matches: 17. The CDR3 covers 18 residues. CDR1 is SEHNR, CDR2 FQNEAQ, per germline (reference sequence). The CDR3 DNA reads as TGTGCCAGCAGCTCAGTCACCAACAGGGGTGATAAGGACACTGAAGCTTTCTTT. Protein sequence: CASSSVTNRGDKDTEAFF.

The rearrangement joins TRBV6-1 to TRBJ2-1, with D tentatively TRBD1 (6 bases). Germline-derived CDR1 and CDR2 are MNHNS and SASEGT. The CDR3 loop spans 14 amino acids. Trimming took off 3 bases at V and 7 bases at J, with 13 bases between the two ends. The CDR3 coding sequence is TGTGCCAGCAGTGACAGGGGTAGAGTGAATGAGCAGTTCTTC. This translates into CASSDRGRVNEQFF.

The CDR3 DNA follows: TGTGCCAGCAGCGCAAGATACTCCTACAATGAGCAGTTCTTC. Its translation is CASSARYSYNEQFF. The V and J genes are TRBV9 and TRBJ2-1; no clear D gene. V lost 3 bases and J lost 0, with 7 bases in between. CDR1 and CDR2 (germline): SGDLS, YYNGEE. The CDR3 is 14 amino acids.

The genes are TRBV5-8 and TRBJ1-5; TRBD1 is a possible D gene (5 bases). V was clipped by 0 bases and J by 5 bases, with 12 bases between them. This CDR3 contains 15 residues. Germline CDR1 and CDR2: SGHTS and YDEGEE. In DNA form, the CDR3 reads TGTGCCAGCAGCTTGGCCCGGGACGCCTATCAGCCCCAGCATTTT. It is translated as CASSLARDAYQPQHF.

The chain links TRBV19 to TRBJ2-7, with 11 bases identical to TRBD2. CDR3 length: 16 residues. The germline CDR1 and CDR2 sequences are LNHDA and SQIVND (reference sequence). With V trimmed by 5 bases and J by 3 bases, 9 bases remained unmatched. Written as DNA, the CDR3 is TGTGCCAGTAGTCCGATACTAGCGGGGGCCTACTACGAGCAGTACTTC. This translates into CASSPILAGAYYEQYF.

The CDR3 DNA follows: TGTGCCTGGGGGGGCGCAAGGTACGAGCAGTACTTC. Its protein product is CAWGGARYEQYF. This chain uses TRBV30 with TRBJ2-7; a possible D gene is TRBD1 (6 bases). V was shortened by 5 bases and J by 4 bases, with 12 bases between the two germline ends. The germline V gene encodes CDR1 GTSNPN and CDR2 SVGIG (reference sequence). The CDR3 has 12 amino acids.

The CDR3 coding sequence is TGTGCCAGCAGCTCCGGACAGGGACACTATGGCTACACCTTC. Translation: CASSSGQGHYGYTF. V usage is TRBV7-9 and J usage is TRBJ1-2; 8 bases are a match to TRBD1. Germline trimming cut 4 bases from V and 3 bases from J; bases unmatched to any gene: 4. The CDR3 covers 14 residues. Germline CDR1 is SEHNR and CDR2 is FQNEAQ (reference sequence). Together with reference TRBV7-9 and TRBJ1-2, the CDR3 gives the full variable domain: DTGVSQNPRHKITKRGQNVTFRCDPISEHNRLYWYRQTLGQGPEFLTYFQNEAQLEKSRLLSDRFSAERPKGSFSTLEIQRTEQGDSAMYLCASSSGQGHYGYTFGSGTRLTVV.

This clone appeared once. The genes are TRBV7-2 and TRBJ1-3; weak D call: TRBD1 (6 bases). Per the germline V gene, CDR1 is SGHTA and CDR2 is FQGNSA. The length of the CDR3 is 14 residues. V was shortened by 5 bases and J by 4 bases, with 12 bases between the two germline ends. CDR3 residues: CASSITGYGNTIYF. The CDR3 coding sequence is TGTGCCAGCAGCATTACAGGGTACGGAAACACCATATATTTT. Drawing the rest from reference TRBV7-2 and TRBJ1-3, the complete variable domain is GAGVSQSPSNKVTEKGKDVELRCDPISGHTALYWYRQSLGQGLEFLIYFQGNSAPDKSGLPSDRFSAERTGGSVSTLTIQRTQQEDSAVYLCASSITGYGNTIYFGEGSWLTVV.

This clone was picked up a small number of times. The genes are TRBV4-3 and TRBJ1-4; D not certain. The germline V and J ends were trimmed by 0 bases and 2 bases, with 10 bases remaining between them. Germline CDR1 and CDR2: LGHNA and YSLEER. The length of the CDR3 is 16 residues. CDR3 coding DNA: TGCGCCAGCAGCCAAGATAGGATGGGGACTAATGAAAAACTGTTTTTT. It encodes CASSQDRMGTNEKLFF.

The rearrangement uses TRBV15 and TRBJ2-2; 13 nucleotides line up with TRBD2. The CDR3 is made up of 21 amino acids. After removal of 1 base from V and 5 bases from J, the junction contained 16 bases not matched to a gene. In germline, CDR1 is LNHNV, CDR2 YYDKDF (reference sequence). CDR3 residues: CATSRGGYTSGRADRTGELFF. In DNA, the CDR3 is TGTGCCACCAGCAGAGGAGGTTATACTAGCGGGAGGGCCGATCGGACCGGGGAGCTGTTTTTT.

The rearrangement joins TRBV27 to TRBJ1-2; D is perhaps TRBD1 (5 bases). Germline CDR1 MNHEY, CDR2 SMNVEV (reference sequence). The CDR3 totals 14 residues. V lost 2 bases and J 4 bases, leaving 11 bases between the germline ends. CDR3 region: CASSLVGAPYGYTF. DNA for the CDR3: TGTGCCAGCAGTTTAGTAGGGGCCCCCTATGGCTACACCTTC.

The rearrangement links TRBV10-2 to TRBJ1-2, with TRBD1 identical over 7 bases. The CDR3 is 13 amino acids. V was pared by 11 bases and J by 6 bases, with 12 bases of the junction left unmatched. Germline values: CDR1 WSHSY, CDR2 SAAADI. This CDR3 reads CASSTGWFNGYTF. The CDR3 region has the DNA TGCGCCTCCTCGACAGGGTGGTTTAATGGCTACACCTTC.

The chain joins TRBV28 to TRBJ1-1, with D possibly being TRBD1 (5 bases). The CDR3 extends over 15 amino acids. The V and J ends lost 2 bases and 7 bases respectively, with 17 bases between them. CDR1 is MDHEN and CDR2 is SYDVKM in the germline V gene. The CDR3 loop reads CASSLLGLQGNEAFF. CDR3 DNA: TGTGCCAGCAGTTTACTTGGGCTCCAGGGTAATGAAGCTTTCTTT.

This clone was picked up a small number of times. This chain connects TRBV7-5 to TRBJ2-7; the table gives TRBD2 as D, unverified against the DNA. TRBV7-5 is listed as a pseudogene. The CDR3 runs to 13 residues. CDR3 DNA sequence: TGTGCCAGGCCCCGTGGAGAGGAGAACGAGCAGTACTTC. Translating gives CARPRGEENEQYF.

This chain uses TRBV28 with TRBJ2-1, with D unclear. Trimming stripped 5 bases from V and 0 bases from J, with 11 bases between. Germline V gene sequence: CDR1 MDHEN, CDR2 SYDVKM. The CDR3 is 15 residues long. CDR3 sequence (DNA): TGTGCCAGCAGTCCGCTGACGGGCTCCTACAATGAGCAGTTCTTC. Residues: CASSPLTGSYNEQFF.

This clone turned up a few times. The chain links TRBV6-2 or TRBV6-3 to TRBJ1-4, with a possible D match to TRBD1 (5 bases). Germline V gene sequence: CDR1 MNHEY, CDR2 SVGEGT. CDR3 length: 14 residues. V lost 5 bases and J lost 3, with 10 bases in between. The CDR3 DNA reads TGTGCCAGCAGTCCCCGGGGCCCTAATGAAAAACTGTTTTTT. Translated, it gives CASSPRGPNEKLFF.

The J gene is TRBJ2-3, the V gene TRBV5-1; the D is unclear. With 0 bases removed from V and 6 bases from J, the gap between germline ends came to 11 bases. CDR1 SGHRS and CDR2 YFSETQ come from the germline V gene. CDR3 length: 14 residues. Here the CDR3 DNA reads TGCGCCAGCAGCTTGGGGCTGCCCGCCGATACGCAGTATTTT. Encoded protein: CASSLGLPADTQYF.

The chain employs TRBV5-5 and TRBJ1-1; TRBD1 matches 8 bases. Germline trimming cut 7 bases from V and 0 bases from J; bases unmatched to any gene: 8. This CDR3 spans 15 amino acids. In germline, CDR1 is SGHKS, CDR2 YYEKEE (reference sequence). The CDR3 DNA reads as TGTGCCAGCGGCCCCCGGACAGGGTTGAACACTGAAGCTTTCTTT. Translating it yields CASGPRTGLNTEAFF. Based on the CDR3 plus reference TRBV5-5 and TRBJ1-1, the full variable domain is DAGVTQSPTHLIKTRGQQVTLRCSPISGHKSVSWYQQVLGQGPQFIFQYYEKEERGRGNFPDRFSARQFPNYSSELNVNALLLGDSALYLCASGPRTGLNTEAFFGQGTRLTVV.

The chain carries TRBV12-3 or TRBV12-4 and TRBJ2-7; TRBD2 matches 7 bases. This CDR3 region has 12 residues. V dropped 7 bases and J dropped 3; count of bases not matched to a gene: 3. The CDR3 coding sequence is TGTGCCAGCACCTCGGGAGGCTACGAGCAGTACTTC. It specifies CASTSGGYEQYF.

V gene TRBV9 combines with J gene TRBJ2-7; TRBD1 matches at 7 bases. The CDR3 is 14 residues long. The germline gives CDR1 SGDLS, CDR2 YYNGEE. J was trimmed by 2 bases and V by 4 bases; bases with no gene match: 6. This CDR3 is CASSPTGAPYEQYF. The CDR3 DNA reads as TGTGCCAGCAGCCCAACAGGGGCCCCCTACGAGCAGTACTTC.

CDR3 protein: CATSSATDTQYF. In DNA, the CDR3 is TGTGCCACCAGTAGTGCCACAGATACGCAGTATTTT. The J gene is TRBJ2-3, the V gene TRBV24-1; D remains unclear. The CDR3 runs to 12 residues. The V end was cut by 6 bases, the J end by 2 bases, with 5 bases between. CDR1 and CDR2 from the germline V gene are KGHDR and SFDVKD.

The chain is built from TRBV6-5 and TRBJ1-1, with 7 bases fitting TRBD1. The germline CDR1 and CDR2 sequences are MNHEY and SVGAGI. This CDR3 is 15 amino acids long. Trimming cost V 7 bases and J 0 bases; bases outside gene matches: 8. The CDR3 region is CASTQGGAMNTEAFF. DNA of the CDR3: TGTGCCAGCACCCAGGGGGGGGCAATGAACACTGAAGCTTTCTTT.

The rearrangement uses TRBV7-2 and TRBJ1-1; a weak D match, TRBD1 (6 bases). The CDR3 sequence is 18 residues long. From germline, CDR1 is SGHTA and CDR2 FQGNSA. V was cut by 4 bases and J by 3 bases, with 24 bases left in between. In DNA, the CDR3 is TGTGCCAGCAGCTGGGAACAGGGCCTGCGCGGATTCTACACTGAAGCTTTCTTT. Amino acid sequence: CASSWEQGLRGFYTEAFF.

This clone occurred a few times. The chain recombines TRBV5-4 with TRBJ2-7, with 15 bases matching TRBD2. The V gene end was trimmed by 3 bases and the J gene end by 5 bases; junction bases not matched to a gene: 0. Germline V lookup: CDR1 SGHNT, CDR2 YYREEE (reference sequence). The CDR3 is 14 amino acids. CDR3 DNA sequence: TGTGCCAGCAGCTGGACTAGCGGGAGGGACGAGCAGTACTTC. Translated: CASSWTSGRDEQYF. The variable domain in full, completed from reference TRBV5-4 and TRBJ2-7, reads ETGVTQSPTHLIKTRGQQVTLRCSSQSGHNTVSWYQQALGQGPQFIFQYYREEENGRGNFPPRFSGLQFPNYSSELNVNALELDDSALYLCASSWTSGRDEQYFGPGTRLTVT.

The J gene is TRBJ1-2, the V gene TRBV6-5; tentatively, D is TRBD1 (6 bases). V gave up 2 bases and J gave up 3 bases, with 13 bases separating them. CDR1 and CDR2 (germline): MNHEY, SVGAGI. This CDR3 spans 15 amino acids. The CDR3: CASSYLSDSYYGYTF. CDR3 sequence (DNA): TGTGCCAGCAGTTACCTCTCGGACAGCTACTATGGCTACACCTTC.

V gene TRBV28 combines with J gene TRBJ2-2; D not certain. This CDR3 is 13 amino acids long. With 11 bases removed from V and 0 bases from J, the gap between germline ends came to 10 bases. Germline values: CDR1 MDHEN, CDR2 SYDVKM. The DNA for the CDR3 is TGTGCCGGGAACACCGCGAACACCGGGGAGCTGTTTTTT. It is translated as CAGNTANTGELFF.

For the CDR3, the DNA is TGCGCCAGCAGCCGAGGACAGGCCATCCAAGAGACCCAGTACTTC. It is translated as CASSRGQAIQETQYF. The chain recombines TRBV5-1 with TRBJ2-5, with TRBD1 matching 7 bases. The CDR3 is 15 residues long. CDR1 is SGHRS, CDR2 YFSETQ, per germline. V gave up 4 bases and J gave up 1 base; unmatched junction bases: 7.

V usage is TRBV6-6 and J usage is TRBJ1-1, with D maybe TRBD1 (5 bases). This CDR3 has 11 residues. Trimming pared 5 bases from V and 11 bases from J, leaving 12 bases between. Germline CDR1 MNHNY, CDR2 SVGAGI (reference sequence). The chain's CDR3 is CASSQDSRAFF. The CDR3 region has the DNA TGTGCCAGCAGTCAAGACAGCCGGGCTTTCTTT.

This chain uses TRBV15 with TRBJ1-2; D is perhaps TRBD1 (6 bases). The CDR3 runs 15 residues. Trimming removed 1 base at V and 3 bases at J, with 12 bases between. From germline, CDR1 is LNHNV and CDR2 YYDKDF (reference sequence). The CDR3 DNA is TGTGCCACCAGCAGAGTAGGACAGAAGGACTATGGCTACACCTTC. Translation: CATSRVGQKDYGYTF.

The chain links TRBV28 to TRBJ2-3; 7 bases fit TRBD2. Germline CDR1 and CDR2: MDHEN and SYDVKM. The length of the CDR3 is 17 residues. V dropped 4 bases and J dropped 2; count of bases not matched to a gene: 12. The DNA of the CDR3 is TGTGCCAGCAGTTCTGACGCCGCGGAGCGGGACACAGATACGCAGTATTTT. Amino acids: CASSSDAAERDTDTQYF.